The source of this T cell receptor beta chain is a study of blood T cells in healthy people across ages. Sample-barcoded 5' priming and a J-beta primer mix drove a second PCR of 7 to 11 cycles. TCRdb reanalysed the 5' RACE reads using MiXCR and keeps one entry per CDR3 protein. The sample gives 1.5 million to 2 million distinct CDR3 sequences, roughly two fifths of which show up once; 20% to 25% is in the top ten. This clonotype is a singleton in its sample. The CDR3 has 13 amino acids. V was trimmed by 3 bases and J by 6 bases, leaving 11 bases between them. The sequence came from a human donor in good health. The sample was blood. The rearrangement uses TRBV12-3 or TRBV12-4 and TRBJ1-1; D perhaps matches TRBD1 (5 bases). The CDR3: CASSFSGFSEAFF. CDR3 DNA: TGTGCCAGCAGTTTCTCAGGGTTCTCTGAAGCTTTCTTT.